This entry is about one T cell receptor (beta chain). These data originate in a study of T cells expressing NK-cell markers. CDR3 length equals 15 residues. Per germline, CDR1 SGHTA and CDR2 FQGNSA. TCRdb re-called the 5' RACE reads, yielding one record per CDR3 amino acid sequence without DNA. The sample has 550,000 to 600,000 distinct CDR3 sequences, and its top ten clones hold roughly 3.5%. This rearrangement joins TRBV7-2 to TRBJ2-7; lacking DNA, the TRBD1 call made by TCRdb goes unchecked. The receptor comes from a man aged 18 to 30 in good health. Material for sequencing was blood T cells: a sorted CD56 or NKG2C T cell subset, CD4+ or CD8+ T cells, or bulk PBMC T cells (not recorded which). The CDR3 loop is CASSLVGGSTYEQYF. The full variable domain, completed using reference TRBV7-2 and TRBJ2-7, is GAGVSQSPSNKVTEKGKDVELRCDPISGHTALYWYRQSLGQGLEFLIYFQGNSAPDKSGLPSDRFSAERTGGSVSTLTIQRTQQEDSAVYLCASSLVGGSTYEQYFGPGTRLTVT.